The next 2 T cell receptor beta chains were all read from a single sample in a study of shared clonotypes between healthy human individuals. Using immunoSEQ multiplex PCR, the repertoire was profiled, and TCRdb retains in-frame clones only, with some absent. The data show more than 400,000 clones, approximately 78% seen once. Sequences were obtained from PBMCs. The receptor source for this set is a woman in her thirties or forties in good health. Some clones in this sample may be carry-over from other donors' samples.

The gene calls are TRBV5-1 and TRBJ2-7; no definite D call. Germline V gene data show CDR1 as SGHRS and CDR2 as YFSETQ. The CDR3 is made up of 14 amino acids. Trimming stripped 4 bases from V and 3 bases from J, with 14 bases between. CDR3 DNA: TGCGCCAGCAGCCTAGGAACCGGGCACTACGAGCAGTACTTC. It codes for CASSLGTGHYEQYF.

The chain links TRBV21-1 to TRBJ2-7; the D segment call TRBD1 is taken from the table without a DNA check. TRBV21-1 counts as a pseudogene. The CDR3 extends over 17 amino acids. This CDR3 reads CASSKTRDTGGTYEQYF. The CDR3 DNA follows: TGTGCCAGCAGCAAAACTAGGGACACCGGCGGTACCTACGAGCAGTACTTC.